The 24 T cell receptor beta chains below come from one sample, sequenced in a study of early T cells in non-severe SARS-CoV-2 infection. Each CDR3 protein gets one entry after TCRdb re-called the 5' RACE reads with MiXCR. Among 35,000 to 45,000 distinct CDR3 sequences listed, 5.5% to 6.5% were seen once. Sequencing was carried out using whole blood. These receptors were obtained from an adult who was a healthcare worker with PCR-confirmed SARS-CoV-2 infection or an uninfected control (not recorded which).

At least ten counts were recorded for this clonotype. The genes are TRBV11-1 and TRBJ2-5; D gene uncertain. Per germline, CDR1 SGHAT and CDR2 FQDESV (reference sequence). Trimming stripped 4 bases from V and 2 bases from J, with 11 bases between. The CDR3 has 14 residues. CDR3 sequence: CASSYGVGQETQYF. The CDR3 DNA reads TGTGCCAGCAGCTATGGGGTAGGACAAGAGACCCAGTACTTC.

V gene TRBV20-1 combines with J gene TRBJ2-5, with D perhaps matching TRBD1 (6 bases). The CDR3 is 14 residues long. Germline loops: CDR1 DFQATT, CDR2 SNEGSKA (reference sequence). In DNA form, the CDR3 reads TGCAGCTTACGCGACAGGCGGTACCAAGAGACCCAGTACTTC. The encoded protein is CSLRDRRYQETQYF.

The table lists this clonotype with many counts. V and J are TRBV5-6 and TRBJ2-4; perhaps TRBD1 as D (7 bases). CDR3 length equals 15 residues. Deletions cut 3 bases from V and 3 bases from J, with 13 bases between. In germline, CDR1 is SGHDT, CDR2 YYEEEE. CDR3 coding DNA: TGTGCCAGCAGCTCCATCAGGGGGGACAAAAACATTCAGTACTTC. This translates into CASSSIRGDKNIQYF.

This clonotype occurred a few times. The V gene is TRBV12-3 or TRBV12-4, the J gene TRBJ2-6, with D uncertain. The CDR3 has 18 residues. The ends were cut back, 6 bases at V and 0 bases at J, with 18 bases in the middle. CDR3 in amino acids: CASSRTRVVSSGANVLTF. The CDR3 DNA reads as TGTGCCAGCAGCCGAACCCGTGTGGTTAGCTCTGGGGCCAACGTCCTGACTTTC.

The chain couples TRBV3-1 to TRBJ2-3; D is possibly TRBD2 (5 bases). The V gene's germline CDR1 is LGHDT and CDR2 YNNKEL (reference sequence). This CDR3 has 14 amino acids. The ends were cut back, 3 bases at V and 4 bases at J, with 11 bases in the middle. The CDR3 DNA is TGTGCCAGCAGCCACCCCGCGAGGGCAGATACGCAGTATTTT. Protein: CASSHPARADTQYF.

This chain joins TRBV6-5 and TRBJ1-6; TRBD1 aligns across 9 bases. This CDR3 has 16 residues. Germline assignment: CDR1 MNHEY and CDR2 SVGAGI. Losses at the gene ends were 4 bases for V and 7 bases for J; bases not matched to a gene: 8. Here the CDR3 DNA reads TGTGCCAGCAGTTCATCCCCCGGGACAGGGAATTCACCCCTCCACTTT. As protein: CASSSSPGTGNSPLHF.

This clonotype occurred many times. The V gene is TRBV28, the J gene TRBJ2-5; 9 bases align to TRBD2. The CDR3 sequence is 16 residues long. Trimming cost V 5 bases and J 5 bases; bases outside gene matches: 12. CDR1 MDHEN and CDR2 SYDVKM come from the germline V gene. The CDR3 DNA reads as TGTGCCAGCAGTCCGCCTCGGGGACTAGCTGGGGAGACCCAGTACTTC. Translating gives CASSPPRGLAGETQYF. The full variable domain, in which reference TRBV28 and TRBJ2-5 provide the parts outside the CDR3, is DVKVTQSSRYLVKRTGEKVFLECVQDMDHENMFWYRQDPGLGLRLIYFSYDVKMKEKGDIPEGYSVSREKKERFSLILESASTNQTSMYLCASSPPRGLAGETQYFGPGTRLLVL.

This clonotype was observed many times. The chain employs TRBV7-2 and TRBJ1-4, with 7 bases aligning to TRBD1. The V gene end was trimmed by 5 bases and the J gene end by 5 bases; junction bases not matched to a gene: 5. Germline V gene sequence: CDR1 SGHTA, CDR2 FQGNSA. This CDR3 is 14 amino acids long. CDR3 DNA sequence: TGTGCCAGCAGCCCGTGGGACAGAAATGAAAAACTGTTTTTT. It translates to CASSPWDRNEKLFF. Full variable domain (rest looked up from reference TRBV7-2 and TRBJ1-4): GAGVSQSPSNKVTEKGKDVELRCDPISGHTALYWYRQSLGQGLEFLIYFQGNSAPDKSGLPSDRFSAERTGGSVSTLTIQRTQQEDSAVYLCASSPWDRNEKLFFGSGTQLSVL.

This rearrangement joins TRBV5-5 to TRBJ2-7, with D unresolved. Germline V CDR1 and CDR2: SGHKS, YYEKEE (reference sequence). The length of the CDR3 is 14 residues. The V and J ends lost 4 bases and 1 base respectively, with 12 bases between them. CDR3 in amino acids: CASSAYLGSYEQYF. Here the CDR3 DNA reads TGTGCCAGCAGCGCCTACCTTGGGTCCTACGAGCAGTACTTC.

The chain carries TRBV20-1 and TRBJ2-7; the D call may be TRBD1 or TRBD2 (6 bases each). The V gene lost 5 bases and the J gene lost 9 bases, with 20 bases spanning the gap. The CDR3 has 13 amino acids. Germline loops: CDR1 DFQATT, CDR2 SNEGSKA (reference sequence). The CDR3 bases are TGCAGTGCTGCTCCCGGGGGCAGGATCCGGCAGTACTTC. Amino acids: CSAAPGGRIRQYF.

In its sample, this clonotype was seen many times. CDR3 in DNA: TGTGCCAGCTCCCCCGGGACAGGGAAAGGGGGCTACACCTTC. It specifies CASSPGTGKGGYTF. This sequence joins TRBV18 and TRBJ1-2, with 9 positions matching TRBD1. V shed 6 bases, J shed 8 bases, and the junction held 10 bases outside the gene matches. Per germline, CDR1 KGHSH and CDR2 LQKENI. The CDR3 covers 14 residues.

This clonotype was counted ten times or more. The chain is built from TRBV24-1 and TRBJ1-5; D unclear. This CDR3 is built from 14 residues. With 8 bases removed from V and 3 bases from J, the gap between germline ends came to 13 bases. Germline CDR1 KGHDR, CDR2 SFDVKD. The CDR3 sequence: CATKGSAPNQPQHF. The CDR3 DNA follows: TGTGCCACCAAGGGATCCGCGCCCAATCAGCCCCAGCATTTT.

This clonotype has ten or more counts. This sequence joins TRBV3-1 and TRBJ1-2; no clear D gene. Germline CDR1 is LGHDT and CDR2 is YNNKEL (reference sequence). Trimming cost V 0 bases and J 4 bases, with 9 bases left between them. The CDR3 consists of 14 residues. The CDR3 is CASSQDNVVYGYTF. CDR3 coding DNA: TGTGCCAGCAGCCAAGATAATGTAGTCTATGGCTACACCTTC.

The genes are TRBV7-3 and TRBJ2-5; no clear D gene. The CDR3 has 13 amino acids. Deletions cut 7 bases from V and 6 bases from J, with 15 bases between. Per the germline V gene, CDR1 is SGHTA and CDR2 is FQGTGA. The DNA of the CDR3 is TGTGCCAGCACCCTAGTGAGGTTGAAGACCCAGTACTTC. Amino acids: CASTLVRLKTQYF. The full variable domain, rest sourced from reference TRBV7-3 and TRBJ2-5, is GAGVSQTPSNKVTEKGKYVELRCDPISGHTALYWYRQSLGQGPEFLIYFQGTGAADDSGLPNDRFFAVRPEGSVSTLKIQRTERGDSAVYLCASTLVRLKTQYFGPGTRLLVL.

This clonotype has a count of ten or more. CDR3 in DNA: TGTGCCAGCAGCCGGACTAGCGGGGGGTTAAATGAGCAGTTCTTC. Protein product: CASSRTSGGLNEQFF. The gene calls are TRBV7-2 and TRBJ2-1; TRBD2 matches at 14 bases. CDR1 is SGHTA and CDR2 is FQGNSA in the germline V gene. V lost 5 bases, J lost 7 bases, and 4 bases stayed unmatched. The CDR3 totals 15 residues.

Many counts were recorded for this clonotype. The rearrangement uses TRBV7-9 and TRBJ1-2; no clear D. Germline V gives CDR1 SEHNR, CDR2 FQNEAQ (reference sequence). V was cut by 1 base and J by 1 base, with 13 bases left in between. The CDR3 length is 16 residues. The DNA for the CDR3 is TGTGCCAGCAGCTTAGGTCAGTCGCACAGTAACTATGGCTACACCTTC. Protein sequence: CASSLGQSHSNYGYTF.

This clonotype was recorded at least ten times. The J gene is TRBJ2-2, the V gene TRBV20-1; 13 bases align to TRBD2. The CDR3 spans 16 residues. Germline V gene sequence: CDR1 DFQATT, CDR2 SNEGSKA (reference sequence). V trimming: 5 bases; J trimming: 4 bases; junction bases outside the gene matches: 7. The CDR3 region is CSARLAGGGPTGELFF. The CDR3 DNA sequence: TGCAGTGCTCGACTAGCGGGGGGCGGCCCCACCGGGGAGCTGTTTTTT.

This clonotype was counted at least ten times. The CDR3 coding sequence is TGTGCCAGCAGCAAAGTACTATGGTGGGTTGGCACTGAAGCTTTCTTT. Translating it yields CASSKVLWWVGTEAFF. The V call is TRBV21-1, the J call TRBJ1-1. TRBV21-1 is assigned pseudogene status. The CDR3 loop spans 16 amino acids.

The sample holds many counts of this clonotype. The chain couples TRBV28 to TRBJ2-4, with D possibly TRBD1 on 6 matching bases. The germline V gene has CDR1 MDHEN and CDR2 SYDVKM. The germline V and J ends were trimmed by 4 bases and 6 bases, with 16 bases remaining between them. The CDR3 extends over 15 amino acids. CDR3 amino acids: CASSSPTGQLNIQYF. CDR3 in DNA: TGTGCCAGCAGTTCCCCAACAGGACAGCTAAACATTCAGTACTTC.

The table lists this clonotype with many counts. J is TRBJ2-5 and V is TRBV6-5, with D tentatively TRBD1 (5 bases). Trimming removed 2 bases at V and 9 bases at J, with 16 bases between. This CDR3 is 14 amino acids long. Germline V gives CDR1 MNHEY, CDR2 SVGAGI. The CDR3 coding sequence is TGTGCCAGCAGTTACGGGGCAGGCTTTAGTGCCCAGTACTTC. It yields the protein CASSYGAGFSAQYF.

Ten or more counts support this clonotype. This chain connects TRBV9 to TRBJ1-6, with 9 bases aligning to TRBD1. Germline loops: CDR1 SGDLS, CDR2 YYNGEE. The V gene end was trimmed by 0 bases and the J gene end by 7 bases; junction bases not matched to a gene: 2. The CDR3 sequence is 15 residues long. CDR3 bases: TGTGCCAGCAGCGTAGAAGGGACAGGGAATTCACCCCTCCACTTT. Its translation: CASSVEGTGNSPLHF.

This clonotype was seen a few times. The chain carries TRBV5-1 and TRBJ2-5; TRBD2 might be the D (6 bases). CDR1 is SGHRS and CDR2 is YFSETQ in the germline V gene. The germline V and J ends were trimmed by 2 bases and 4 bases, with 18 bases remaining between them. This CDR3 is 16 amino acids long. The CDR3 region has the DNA TGCGCCAGCAGCTTCACGGGACTCAGCAGACCAGAGACCCAGTACTTC. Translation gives CASSFTGLSRPETQYF.

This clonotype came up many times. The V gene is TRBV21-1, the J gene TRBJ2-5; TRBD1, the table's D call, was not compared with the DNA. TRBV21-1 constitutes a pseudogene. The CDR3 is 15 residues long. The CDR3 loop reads CASSKGQKLQETQYF. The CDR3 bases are TGTGCCAGCAGCAAGGGACAGAAACTTCAAGAGACCCAGTACTTC.

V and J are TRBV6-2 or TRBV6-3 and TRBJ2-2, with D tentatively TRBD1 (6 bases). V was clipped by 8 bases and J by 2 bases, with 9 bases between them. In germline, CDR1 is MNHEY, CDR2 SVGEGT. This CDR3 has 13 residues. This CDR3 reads CASGGANTGELFF. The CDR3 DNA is TGTGCCAGCGGGGGCGCCAACACCGGGGAGCTGTTTTTT.